This TCR beta chain was identified during a study of immune cell composition in non-small cell lung cancer. Study conclusions and caveats: Squamous carcinomas (about 75%) more often had tumour-associated clones >0.5% than adenocarcinomas (approximately 35%).

Note on this clone: Its antigen is undetermined.

Per germline, CDR1 MGHRA and CDR2 YSYEKL. V gave up 4 bases and J gave up 10 bases, with 11 bases separating them. This CDR3 is 13 amino acids long. Assay used: immunoSEQ multiplex PCR; TCRdb lists only in-frame clones, some missing. This sample has roughly 3,000 clones, with 86% found just once. The receptor's source is a human donor with non-small cell lung cancer. The sequenced material came from lung tumor tissue. The chain is built from TRBV4-1 and TRBJ1-6; a possible D gene is TRBD1 (5 bases). For the CDR3, the DNA is TGCGCCAGCAGCCCAACGGAGGGGTCACCCCTCCACTTT. This encodes CASSPTEGSPLHF.